The T cell receptor (beta chain) described here comes from a study of regulatory T cells in long-lasting Graves disease. The TCR beta library used iRepertoire HTBI primers with Arm-PCR amplification of CDR3. TCRdb processed the multiplex PCR reads anew with MiXCR; each CDR3 protein has one entry. In the table there are some 370,000 distinct CDR3 sequences, less than 25% of which are singletons. With 3 bases clipped from V and 6 bases from J, the junction kept 5 bases outside the gene matches. Germline V gene sequence: CDR1 WSHSY, CDR2 SAAADI. CDR3 length equals 13 residues. Time point: persistent/refractory GD, antithyroid drugs over 5 years with positive TRAb. After RNA was extracted from PBMCs, the TCR library was made from it. Diagnosis followed American Thyroid Association guidelines for Graves' disease. Only a few counts were recorded for this clonotype.

The specimen was peripheral blood mononuclear cells (PBMCs), collected when the disease was refractory, from a patient treated with antithyroid drugs. The chain links TRBV10-2 to TRBJ2-7; TRBD2 matches at 7 bases. This TCR derives from a female donor with Graves disease. CDR3: CASSDSGRGEQYF. The DNA of the CDR3 is TGCGCCAGCAGTGATAGCGGGCGCGGCGAGCAGTACTTC.